Sequencing of this T cell receptor beta chain was carried out in a study of blood T cell repertoires in COVID-19. In the study overall: Sites in the United States, Italy and Spain provided acute and convalescent COVID-19 samples. T cells, B-cell-depleted T cells, or PBMCs provided the cDNA or gDNA that served as material.

The CDR3 is made up of 14 amino acids. Germline CDR1 reads WNHNN; CDR2 reads SYGVQD (reference sequence). The V and J ends lost 10 bases and 6 bases, in that order; junction bases with no gene match: 8. Each recovered donor of Cohort 3 presented with two negative PCRs, clearance, or symptom resolution. Sequencing used immunoSEQ multiplex PCR; TCRdb keeps in-frame clones, though not all of them. The sample contains just over 300,000 clones, under 90% of which appear only once. The count of this clone is one. The receptor was derived from a man aged 25-45 years who had recovered from COVID-19. V is TRBV10-1 and J is TRBJ2-2, with 10 bases matching TRBD1. Sequencing input: PBMCs or T cells enriched from blood (not recorded which). The CDR3 sequence: CATAGQGDAGELFF. CDR3 in DNA: TGCGCCACCGCCGGACAGGGGGACGCCGGGGAGCTGTTTTTT.